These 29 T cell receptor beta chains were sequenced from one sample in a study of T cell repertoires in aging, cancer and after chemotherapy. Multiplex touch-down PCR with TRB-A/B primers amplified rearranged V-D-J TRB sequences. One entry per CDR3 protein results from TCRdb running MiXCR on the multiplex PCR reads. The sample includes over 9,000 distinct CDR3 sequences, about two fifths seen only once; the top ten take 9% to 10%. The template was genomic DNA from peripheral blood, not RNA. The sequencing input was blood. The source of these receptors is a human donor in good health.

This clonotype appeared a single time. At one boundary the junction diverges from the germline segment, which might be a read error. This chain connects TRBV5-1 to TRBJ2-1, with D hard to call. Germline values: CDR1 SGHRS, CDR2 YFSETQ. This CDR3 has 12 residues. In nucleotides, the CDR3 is TGTGCCAGCAGCTTGGCAGGTGGGGAGCAGTTCTTC. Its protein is CASSLAGGEQFF.

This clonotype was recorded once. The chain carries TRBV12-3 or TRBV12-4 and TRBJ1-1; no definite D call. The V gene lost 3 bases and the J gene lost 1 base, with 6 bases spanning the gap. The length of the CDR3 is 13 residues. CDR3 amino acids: CASSFGQNTEAFF. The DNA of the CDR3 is TGTGCCAGCAGTTTTGGGCAGAACACTGAAGCTTTCTTT.

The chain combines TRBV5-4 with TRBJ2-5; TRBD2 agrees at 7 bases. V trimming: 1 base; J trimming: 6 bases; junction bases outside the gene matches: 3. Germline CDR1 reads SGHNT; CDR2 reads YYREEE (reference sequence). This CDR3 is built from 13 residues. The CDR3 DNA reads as TGTGCCAGCAGCTTGACGGGAGGAAAGACCCAGTACTTC. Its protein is CASSLTGGKTQYF.

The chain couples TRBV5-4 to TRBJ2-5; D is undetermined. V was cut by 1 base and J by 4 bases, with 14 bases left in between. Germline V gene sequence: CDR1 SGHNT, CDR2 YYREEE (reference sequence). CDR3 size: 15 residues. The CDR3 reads CASSLNAGLSETQYF. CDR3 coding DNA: TGTGCCAGCAGCTTGAACGCAGGTTTATCAGAGACCCAGTACTTC.

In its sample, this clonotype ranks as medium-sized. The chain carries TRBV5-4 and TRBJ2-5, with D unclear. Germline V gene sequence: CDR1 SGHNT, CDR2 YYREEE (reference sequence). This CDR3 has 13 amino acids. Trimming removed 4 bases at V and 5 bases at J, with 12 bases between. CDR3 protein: CASSPDMMETQYF. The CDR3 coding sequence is TGTGCCAGCAGCCCAGACATGATGGAGACCCAGTACTTC.

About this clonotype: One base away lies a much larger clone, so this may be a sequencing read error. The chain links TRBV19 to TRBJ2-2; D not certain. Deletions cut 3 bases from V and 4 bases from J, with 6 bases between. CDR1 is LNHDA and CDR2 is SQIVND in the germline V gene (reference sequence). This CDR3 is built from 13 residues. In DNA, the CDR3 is TGTGCCAGTAGTATTCAAAGCACCGGGGAGCTGTTTTTT. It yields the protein CASSIQSTGELFF. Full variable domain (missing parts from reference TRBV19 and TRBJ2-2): DGGITQSPKYLFRKEGQNVTLSCEQNLNHDAMYWYRQDPGQGLRLIYYSQIVNDFQKGDIAEGYSVSREKKESFPLTVTSAQKNPTAFYLCASSIQSTGELFFGEGSRLTVL.

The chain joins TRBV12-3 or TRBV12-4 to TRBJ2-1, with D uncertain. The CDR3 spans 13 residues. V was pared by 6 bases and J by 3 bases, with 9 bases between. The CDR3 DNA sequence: TGTGCCAGCAGCGTCAGAAGCTACAATGAGCAGTTCTTC. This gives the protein CASSVRSYNEQFF.

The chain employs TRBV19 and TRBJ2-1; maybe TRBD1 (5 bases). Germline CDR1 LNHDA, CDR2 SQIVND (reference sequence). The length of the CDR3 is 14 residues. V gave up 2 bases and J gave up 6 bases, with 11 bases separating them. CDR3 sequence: CASSIRAGLNEQFF. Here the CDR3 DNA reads TGTGCCAGTAGTATAAGGGCAGGGCTCAATGAGCAGTTCTTC.

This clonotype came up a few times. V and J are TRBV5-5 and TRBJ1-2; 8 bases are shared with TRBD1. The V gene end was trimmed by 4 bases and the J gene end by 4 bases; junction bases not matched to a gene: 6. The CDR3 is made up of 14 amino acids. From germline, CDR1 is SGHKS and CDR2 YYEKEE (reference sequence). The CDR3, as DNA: TGTGCCAGCAGCCCGGGACAGGCACCCTATGGCTACACCTTC. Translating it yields CASSPGQAPYGYTF.

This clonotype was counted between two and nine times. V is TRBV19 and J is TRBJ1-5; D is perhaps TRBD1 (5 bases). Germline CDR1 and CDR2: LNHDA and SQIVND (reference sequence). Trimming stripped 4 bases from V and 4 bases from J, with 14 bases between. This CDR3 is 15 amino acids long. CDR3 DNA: TGTGCCAGTAGTACCGGGGCATCGAGAAATCAGCCCCAGCATTTT. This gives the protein CASSTGASRNQPQHF.

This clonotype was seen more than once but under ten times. The CDR3 nucleotides read TGTGCCAGCAGCTCGGGACAGCTCTACCTCTCTGGGGCCAACGTCCTGACTTTC. It is translated as CASSSGQLYLSGANVLTF. This chain joins TRBV5-4 and TRBJ2-6, with 7 bases identical to TRBD1. The trim removed 3 bases at V and 0 bases at J, leaving 9 bases unmatched. Germline V gives CDR1 SGHNT, CDR2 YYREEE (reference sequence). The CDR3 runs 18 residues.

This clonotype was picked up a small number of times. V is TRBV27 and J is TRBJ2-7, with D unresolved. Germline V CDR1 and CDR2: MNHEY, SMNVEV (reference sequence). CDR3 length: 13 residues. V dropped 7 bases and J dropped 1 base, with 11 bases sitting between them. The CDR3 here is CASTGARSYEQYF. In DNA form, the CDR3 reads TGTGCCAGCACCGGAGCTAGGTCCTACGAGCAGTACTTC.

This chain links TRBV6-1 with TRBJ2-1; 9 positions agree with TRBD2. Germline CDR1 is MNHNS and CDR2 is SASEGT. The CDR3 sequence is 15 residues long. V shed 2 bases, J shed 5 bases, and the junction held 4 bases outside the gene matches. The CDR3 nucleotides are TGTGCCAGCAGTGAAATAGCGGGAGCCAACAATGAGCAGTTCTTC. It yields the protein CASSEIAGANNEQFF.

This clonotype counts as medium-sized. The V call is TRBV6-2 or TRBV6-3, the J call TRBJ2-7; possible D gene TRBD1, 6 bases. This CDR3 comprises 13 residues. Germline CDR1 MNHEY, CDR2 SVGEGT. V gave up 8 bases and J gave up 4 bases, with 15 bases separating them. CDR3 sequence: CASDAPGQYEQYF. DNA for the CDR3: TGTGCCAGCGATGCCCCAGGACAGTACGAGCAGTACTTC.

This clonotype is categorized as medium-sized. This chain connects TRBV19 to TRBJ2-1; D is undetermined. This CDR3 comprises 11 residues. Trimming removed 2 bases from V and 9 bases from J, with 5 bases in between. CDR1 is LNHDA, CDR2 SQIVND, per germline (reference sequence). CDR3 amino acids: CASSIRIEQFF. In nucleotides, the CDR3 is TGTGCCAGTAGTATACGGATTGAGCAGTTCTTC.

This chain's CDR3 is CASTPDLPSSYNSPLHF. The CDR3 DNA reads TGTGCCAGCACCCCGGACCTCCCGAGCTCCTATAATTCACCCCTCCACTTT. The chain employs TRBV6-5 and TRBJ1-6; D remains ambiguous. This CDR3 region has 17 residues. Germline V CDR1 and CDR2: MNHEY, SVGAGI. With 7 bases removed from V and 0 bases from J, the gap between germline ends came to 16 bases.

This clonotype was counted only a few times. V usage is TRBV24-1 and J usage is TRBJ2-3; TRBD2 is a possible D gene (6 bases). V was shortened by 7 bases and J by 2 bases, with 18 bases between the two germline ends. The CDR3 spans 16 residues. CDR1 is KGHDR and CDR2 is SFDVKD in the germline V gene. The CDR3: CATRHSPREPTDTQYF. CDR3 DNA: TGTGCCACCAGGCATTCCCCGCGGGAACCCACAGATACGCAGTATTTT.

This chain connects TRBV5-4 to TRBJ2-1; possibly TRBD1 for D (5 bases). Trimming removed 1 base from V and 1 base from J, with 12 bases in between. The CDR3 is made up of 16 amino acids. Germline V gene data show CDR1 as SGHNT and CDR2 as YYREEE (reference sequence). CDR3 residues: CASSLTRQTSYNEQFF. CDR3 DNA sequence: TGTGCCAGCAGCTTGACCCGACAGACTTCCTACAATGAGCAGTTCTTC.

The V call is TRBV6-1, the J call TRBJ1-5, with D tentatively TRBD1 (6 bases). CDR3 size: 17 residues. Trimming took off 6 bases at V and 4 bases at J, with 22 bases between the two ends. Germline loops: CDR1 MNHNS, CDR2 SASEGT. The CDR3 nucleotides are TGTGCCAGCAGCCCGATCCGGGACAATCTCGGTAATCAGCCCCAGCATTTT. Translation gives CASSPIRDNLGNQPQHF.

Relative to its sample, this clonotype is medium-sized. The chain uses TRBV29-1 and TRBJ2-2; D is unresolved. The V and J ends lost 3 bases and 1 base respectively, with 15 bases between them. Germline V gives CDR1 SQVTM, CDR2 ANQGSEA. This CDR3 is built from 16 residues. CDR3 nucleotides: TGCAGCGTTGAGGGCGTAAGATCTGGGAACACCGGGGAGCTGTTTTTT. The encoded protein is CSVEGVRSGNTGELFF.

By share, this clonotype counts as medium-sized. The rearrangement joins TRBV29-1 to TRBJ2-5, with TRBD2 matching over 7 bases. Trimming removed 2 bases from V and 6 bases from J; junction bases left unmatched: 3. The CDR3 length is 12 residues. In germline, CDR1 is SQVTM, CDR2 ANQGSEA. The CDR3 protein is CSVEPSGKTQYF. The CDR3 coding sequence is TGCAGCGTTGAACCTAGCGGAAAGACCCAGTACTTC.

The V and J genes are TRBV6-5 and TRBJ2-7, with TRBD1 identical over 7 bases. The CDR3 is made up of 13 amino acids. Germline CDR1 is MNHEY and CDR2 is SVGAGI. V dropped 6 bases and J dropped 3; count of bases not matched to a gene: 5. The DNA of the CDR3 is TGTGCCAGCAGCCAGACAGGGAACTACGAGCAGTACTTC. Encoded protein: CASSQTGNYEQYF.

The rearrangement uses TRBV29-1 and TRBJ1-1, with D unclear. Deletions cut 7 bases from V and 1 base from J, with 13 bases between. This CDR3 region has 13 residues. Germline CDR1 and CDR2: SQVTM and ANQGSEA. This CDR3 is CSASGRQNTEAFF. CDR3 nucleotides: TGCAGCGCCTCCGGGCGACAGAACACTGAAGCTTTCTTT.

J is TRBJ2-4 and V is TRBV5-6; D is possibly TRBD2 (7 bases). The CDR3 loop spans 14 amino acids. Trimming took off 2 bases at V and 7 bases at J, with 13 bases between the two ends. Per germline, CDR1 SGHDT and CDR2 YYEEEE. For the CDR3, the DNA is TGTGCCAGCAGCTTATCCTCGGGGGGCAACATTCAGTACTTC. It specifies CASSLSSGGNIQYF.

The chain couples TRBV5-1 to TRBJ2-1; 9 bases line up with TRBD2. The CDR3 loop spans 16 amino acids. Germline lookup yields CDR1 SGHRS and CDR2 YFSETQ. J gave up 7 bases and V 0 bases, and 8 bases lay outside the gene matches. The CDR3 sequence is CASSLVSSGVSNEQFF. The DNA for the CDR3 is TGCGCCAGCAGCTTGGTTTCTAGCGGGGTTTCAAATGAGCAGTTCTTC.

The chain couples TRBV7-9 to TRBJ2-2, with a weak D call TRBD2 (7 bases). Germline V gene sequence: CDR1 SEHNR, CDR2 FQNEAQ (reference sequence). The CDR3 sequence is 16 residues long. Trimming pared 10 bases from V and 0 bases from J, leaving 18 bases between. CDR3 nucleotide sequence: TGTGCCACTGGGGGGGCCTTCTCTACGAACACCGGGGAGCTGTTTTTT. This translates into CATGGAFSTNTGELFF.

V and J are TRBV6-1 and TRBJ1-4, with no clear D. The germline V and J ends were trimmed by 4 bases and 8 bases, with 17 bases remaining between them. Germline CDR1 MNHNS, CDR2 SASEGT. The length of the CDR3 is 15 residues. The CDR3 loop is CASSVGPDYGEKLFF. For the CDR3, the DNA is TGTGCCAGCAGTGTCGGTCCGGACTACGGGGAAAAACTGTTTTTT.

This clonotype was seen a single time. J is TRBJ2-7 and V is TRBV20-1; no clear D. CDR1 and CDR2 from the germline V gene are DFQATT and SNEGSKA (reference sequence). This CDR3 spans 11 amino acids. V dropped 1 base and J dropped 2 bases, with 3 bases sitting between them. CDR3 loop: CSARVTYEQYF. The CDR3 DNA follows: TGCAGTGCTAGAGTAACCTACGAGCAGTACTTC.

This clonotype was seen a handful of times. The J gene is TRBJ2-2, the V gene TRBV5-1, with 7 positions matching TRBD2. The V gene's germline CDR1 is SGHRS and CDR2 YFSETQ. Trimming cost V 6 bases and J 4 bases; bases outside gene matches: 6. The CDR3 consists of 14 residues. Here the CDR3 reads CASKGTGGTGELFF. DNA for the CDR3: TGCGCCAGCAAAGGGACGGGGGGCACCGGGGAGCTGTTTTTT.